This T cell receptor beta chain comes out of a study of identifying expanded T cells in peripheral blood. No infections or other immune events were documented during collection. With regard to this clone: Its specificity is unknown.

Notes on the study in general: Variance in clone template counts between two-week samples significantly increased with total template count across all healthy donors.

Profiled with immunoSEQ multiplex PCR; TCRdb holds only in-frame clones, not every one. The sample carries about 130,000 clones, about 86% recorded once. The V end was cut by 1 base, the J end by 3 bases, with 9 bases between. CDR1 SGHNT and CDR2 YENEEA come from the germline V gene. The length of the CDR3 is 14 residues. The origin of this receptor is a person between 18 and 75 years old in good health. V gene TRBV11-3 combines with J gene TRBJ2-5; D possibly corresponds to TRBD2 (7 bases). The sequenced sample consisted of blood. CDR3 bases: TGTGCCAGCAGCTTAGTAGGGGGGGAAGAGACCCAGTACTTC. Residues: CASSLVGGEETQYF. The entire variable domain, with the rest obtained from reference TRBV11-3 and TRBJ2-5, is as follows: EAGVVQSPRYKIIEKKQPVAFWCNPISGHNTLYWYLQNLGQGPELLIRYENEEAVDDSQLPKDRFSAERLKGVDSTLKIQPAELGDSAVYLCASSLVGGEETQYFGPGTRLLVL.